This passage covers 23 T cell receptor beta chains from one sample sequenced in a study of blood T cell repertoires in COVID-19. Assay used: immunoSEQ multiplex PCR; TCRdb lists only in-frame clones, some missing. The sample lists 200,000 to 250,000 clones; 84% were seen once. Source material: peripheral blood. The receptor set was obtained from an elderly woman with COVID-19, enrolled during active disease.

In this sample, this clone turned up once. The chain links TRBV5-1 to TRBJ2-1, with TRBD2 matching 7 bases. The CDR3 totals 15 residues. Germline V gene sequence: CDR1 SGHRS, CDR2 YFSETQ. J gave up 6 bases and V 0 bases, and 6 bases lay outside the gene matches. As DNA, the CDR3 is TGCGCCAGCAGCTTGGGCATGACTAGCATCAATGAGCAGTTCTTC. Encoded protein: CASSLGMTSINEQFF. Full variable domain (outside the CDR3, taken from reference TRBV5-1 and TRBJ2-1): KAGVTQTPRYLIKTRGQQVTLSCSPISGHRSVSWYQQTPGQGLQFLFEYFSETQRNKGNFPGRFSGRQFSNSRSEMNVSTLELGDSALYLCASSLGMTSINEQFFGPGTRLTVL.

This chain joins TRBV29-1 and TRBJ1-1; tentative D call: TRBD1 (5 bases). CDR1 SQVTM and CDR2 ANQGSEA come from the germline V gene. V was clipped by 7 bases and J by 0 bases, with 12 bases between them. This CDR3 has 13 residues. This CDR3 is CSAGDSLNTEAFF. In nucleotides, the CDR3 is TGCAGCGCCGGAGACAGTCTGAACACTGAAGCTTTCTTT.

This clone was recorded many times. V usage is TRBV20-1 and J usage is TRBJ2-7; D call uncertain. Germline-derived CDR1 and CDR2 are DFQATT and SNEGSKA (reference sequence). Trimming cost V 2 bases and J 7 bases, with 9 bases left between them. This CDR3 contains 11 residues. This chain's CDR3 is CSARSLGEQYF. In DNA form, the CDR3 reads TGCAGTGCTAGATCTCTCGGGGAGCAGTACTTC.

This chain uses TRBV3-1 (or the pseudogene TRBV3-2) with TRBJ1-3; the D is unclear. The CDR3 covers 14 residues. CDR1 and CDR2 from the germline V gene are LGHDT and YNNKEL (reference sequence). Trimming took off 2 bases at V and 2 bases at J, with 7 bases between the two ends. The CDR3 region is CASSQLGAGNTIYF. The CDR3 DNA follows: TGTGCCAGCAGCCAACTAGGAGCTGGAAACACCATATATTTT.

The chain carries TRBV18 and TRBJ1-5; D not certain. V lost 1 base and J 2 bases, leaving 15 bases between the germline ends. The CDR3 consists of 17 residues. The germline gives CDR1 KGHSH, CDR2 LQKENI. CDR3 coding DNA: TGTGCCAGCTCACCACGGGCGGGGAGTTCTGGCAATCAGCCCCAGCATTTT. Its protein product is CASSPRAGSSGNQPQHF.

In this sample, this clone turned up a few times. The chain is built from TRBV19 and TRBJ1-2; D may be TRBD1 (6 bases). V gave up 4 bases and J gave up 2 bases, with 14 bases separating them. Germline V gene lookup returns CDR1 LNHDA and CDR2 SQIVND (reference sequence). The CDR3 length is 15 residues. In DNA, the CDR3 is TGTGCCAGTAGTACCCTCGGGACAACAAACTATGGCTACACCTTC. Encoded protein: CASSTLGTTNYGYTF.

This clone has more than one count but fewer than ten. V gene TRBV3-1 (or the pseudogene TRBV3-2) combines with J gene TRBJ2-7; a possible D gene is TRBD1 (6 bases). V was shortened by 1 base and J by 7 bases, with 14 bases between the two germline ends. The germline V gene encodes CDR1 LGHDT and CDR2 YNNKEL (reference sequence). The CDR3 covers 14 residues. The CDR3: CASSQVPRGWEQYF. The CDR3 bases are TGTGCCAGCAGCCAAGTTCCCAGGGGATGGGAGCAGTACTTC.

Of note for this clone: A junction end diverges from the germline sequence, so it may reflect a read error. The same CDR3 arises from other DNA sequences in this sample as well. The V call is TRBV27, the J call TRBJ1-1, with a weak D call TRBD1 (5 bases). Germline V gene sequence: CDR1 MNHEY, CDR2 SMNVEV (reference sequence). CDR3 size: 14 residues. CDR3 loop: CASSLRQLNTEAFF. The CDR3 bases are TGTGCCAGCAGTTTGAGACAGCTTAACACTGAAGCCTTCTTT.

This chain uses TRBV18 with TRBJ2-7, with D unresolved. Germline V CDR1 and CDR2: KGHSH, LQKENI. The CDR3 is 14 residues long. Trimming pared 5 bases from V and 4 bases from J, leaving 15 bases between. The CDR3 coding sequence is TGTGCCAGCTCAACGATGAGTTCCCGTTACGAGCAGTACTTC. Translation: CASSTMSSRYEQYF.

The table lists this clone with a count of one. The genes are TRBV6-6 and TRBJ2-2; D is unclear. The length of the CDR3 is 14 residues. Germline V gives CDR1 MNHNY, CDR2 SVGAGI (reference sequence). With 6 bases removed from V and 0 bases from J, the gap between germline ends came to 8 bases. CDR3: CASSEATNTGELFF. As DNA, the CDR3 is TGTGCCAGCAGCGAGGCCACGAACACCGGGGAGCTGTTTTTT.

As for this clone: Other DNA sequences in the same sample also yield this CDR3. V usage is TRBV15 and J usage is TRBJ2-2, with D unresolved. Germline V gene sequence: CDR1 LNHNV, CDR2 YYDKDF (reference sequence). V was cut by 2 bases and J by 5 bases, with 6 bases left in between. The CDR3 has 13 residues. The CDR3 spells CATSRLPTGELFF. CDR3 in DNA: TGTGCCACCAGCAGACTACCGACCGGGGAGCTGTTTTTT. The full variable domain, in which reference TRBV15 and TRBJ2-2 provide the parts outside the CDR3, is DAMVIQNPRYQVTQFGKPVTLSCSQTLNHNVMYWYQQKSSQAPKLLFHYYDKDFNNEADTPDNFQSRRPNTSFCFLDIRSPGLGDTAMYLCATSRLPTGELFFGEGSRLTVL.

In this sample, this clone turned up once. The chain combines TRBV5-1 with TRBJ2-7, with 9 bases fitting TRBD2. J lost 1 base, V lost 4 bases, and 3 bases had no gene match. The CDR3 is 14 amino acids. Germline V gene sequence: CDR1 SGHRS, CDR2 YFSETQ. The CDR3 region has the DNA TGCGCCAGCAGCGTAGCGGGGGAGTCCTACGAGCAGTACTTC. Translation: CASSVAGESYEQYF.

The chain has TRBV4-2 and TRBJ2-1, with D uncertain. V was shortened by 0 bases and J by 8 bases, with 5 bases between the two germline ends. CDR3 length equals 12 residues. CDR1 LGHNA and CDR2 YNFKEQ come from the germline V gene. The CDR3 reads CASSQDMYEQFF. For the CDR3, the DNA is TGTGCCAGCAGCCAAGATATGTATGAGCAGTTCTTC.

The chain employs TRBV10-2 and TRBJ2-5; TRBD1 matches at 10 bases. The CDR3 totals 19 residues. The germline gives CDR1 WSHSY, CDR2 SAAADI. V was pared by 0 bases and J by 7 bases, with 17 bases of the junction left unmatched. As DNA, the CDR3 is TGCGCCAGCAGTGAGTCGGACAGGGGGAGGTATAGACTCCGTGGGACCCAGTACTTC. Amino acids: CASSESDRGRYRLRGTQYF.

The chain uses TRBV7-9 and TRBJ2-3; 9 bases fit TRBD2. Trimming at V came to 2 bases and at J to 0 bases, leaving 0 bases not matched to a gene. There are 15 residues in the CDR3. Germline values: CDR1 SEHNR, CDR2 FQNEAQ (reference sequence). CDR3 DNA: TGTGCCAGCAGCTTACTAGCGGGGAGCACAGATACGCAGTATTTT. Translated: CASSLLAGSTDTQYF.

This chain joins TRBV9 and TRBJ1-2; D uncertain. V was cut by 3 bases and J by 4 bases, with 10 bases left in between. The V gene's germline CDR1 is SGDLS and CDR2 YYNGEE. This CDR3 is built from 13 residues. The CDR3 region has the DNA TGTGCCAGCAGCGCCCGGGATCTCTATGGCTACACCTTC. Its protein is CASSARDLYGYTF.

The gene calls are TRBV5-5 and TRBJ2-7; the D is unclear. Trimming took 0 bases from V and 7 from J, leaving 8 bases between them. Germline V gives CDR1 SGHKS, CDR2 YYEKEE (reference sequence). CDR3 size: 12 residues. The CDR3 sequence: CASSLGASEQYF. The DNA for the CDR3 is TGTGCCAGCAGCTTGGGGGCCTCAGAGCAGTACTTC.

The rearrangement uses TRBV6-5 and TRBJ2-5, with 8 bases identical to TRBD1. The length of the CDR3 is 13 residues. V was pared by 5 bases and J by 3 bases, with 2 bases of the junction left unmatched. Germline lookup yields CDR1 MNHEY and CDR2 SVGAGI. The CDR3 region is CASSTGGKETQYF. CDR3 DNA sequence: TGTGCCAGCAGTACAGGGGGGAAAGAGACCCAGTACTTC.

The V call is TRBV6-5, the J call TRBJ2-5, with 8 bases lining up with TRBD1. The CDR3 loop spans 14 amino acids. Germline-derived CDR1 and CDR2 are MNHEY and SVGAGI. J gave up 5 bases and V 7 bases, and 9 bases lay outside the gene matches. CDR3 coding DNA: TGTGCCAGCATCTCCGGACAGGGACGGGAGACCCAGTACTTC. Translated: CASISGQGRETQYF.

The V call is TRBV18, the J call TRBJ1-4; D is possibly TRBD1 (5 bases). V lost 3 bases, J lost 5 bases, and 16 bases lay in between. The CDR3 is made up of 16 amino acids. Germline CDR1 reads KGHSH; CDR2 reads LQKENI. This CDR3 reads CASSPGLSRTNEKLFF. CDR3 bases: TGTGCCAGCTCACCGGGGCTTTCCCGTACGAATGAAAAACTGTTTTTT.

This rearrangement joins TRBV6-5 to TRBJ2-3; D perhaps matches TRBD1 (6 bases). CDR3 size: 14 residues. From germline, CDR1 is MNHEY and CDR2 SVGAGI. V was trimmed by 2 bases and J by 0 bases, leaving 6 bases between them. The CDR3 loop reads CASSYQGSTDTQYF. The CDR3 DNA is TGTGCCAGCAGTTACCAGGGGAGCACAGATACGCAGTATTTT.

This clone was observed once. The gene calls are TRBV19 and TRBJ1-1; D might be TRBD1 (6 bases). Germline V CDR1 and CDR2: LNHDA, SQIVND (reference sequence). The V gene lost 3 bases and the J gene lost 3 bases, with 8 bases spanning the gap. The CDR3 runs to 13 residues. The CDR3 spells CASSIQGYTEAFF. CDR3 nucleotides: TGTGCCAGTAGTATTCAGGGGTACACTGAAGCTTTCTTT.

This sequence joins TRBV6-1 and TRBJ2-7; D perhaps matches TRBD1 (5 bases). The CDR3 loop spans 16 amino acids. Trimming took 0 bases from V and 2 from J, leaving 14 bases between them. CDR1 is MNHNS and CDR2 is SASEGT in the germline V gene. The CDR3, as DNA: TGTGCCAGCAGTGAAGCGACAGTCCGGATCCCCTACGAGCAGTACTTC. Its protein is CASSEATVRIPYEQYF.